A selection of T cell receptor beta chains follows, all from one sample in a study of T cell changes during pregnancy in multiple sclerosis. The table came from immunoSEQ multiplex PCR; TCRdb's copy has only in-frame clones and leaves some out. The sample shows roughly 40,000 clones, nearly 90% of them seen only once. Sequencing used CD4+ T cells from peripheral blood mononuclear cells, obtained after pregnancy. The receptors originated from a female donor with multiple sclerosis, enrolled in a pregnancy study. CDR3s include the opening cysteine and the closing phenylalanine or tryptophan. Fields, in order: clone size, V gene, J gene, D gene, CDR3 DNA, CDR3 protein. The D gene is left open where the match is weak. Size values are once, few and many counts, or a class for expanded clones, and some rows have none.

NA	TRBV30	TRBJ2-6	TRBD1	TGTGCCTGGAACAGGGGGAACGGGGCCAACGTCCTGACTTTC	CAWNRGNGANVLTF
NA	TRBV7-6	TRBJ2-2	NA	TGTGCCAGCTCCACCACATACACCGGGGAGCTGTTTTTT	CASSTTYTGELFF
NA	TRBV10-2	TRBJ1-2	NA	TGCGCCAGCAGTGGCGCTGGGGGCCGAAACTATGGCTACACCTTC	CASSGAGGRNYGYTF
NA	TRBV30	TRBJ1-6	TRBD1	TGTGCCTGTCCTTCGACAGGGACAGGCCGTTATTATAATTCACCCCTCCACTTT	CACPSTGTGRYYNSPLHF
NA	TRBV30	TRBJ1-5	NA	TGTGCCTGGAGCTCGGCGGCAGCCCAGCCCCAGCATTTT	CAWSSAAAQPQHF
NA	TRBV27	TRBJ2-2	NA	TGTGCCAGATTCGGACAGAAGGACACCGGGGAGCTGTTTTTT	CARFGQKDTGELFF
NA	TRBV19	TRBJ2-3	NA	TGTGCCAGTAGTACCCGGACTGCTAGCACAGATACGCAGTATTTT	CASSTRTASTDTQYF
once	TRBV10-3	TRBJ2-1	NA	TGTGCCATCAGGGAGGGGACGGGGACTGATTACAATGAGCAGTTCTTC	CAIREGTGTDYNEQFF
once	TRBV7-8	TRBJ1-2	TRBD1	TGTGCCAGCAGCCATAATTTGGGACAGTATGGCTACACCTTC	CASSHNLGQYGYTF
NA	TRBV5-1	TRBJ2-7	TRBD1	TGCGCCAGCAGGCCGGGACAGGGGTACTACGAGCAGTACTTC	CASRPGQGYYEQYF
NA	TRBV6-6	TRBJ2-1	TRBD2	TGTGCCAGCAGCCTAGCGGGGAGCTCCTACAATGAGCAGTTCTTC	CASSLAGSSYNEQFF
few	TRBV19	TRBJ1-1	NA	TGTGCCAGTAGTATGACCATAAGGGGGAACACTGAAGCTTTCTTT	CASSMTIRGNTEAFF
once	TRBV7-3	TRBJ2-6	TRBD1	TGTGCCAGCAGCTTTCAGGGGGAGGGGGCCAACGTCCTGACTTTC	CASSFQGEGANVLTF
few	TRBV10-1	TRBJ1-5	TRBD1	TGCGCCAGCCCGACAGGGCAGCGAAGCAATCAGCCCCAGCATTTT	CASPTGQRSNQPQHF
NA	TRBV10-3	TRBJ1-1	TRBD1	TGTGCCATCAGTGAGTCCACCCGGACAGGGGAGGACACTGAAGCTTTCTTT	CAISESTRTGEDTEAFF
NA	TRBV5-1	TRBJ2-1	TRBD2	TGCGCCAGCAAAGGACTAGCGGATTACAATGAGCAGTTCTTC	CASKGLADYNEQFF
NA	TRBV18	TRBJ1-2	TRBD1	TGTGCCAGCTCACCCCCTGGTCCAGGGGGGTATGGCTACACCTTC	CASSPPGPGGYGYTF
NA	TRBV28	TRBJ1-5	NA	TGTGCCAGCAGTACCCCCGGCAGCGAGAATCAGCCCCAGCATTTT	CASSTPGSENQPQHF
NA	TRBV2	TRBJ2-7	TRBD2	TGTGCCAGCAGTGAAGCGCTGCTAGCGGGGGAGACCTACGAGCAGTACTTC	CASSEALLAGETYEQYF
NA	TRBV5-1	TRBJ2-5	NA	TGCGCCAGCAGCTTGGGGGCAACGACAGGAATGGGAGAGACCCAGTACTTC	CASSLGATTGMGETQYF
NA	TRBV9	TRBJ2-7	NA	TGTGCCAGCAGCGTTGGGCAGGGGATCCCCTACGAGCAGTACTTC	CASSVGQGIPYEQYF
NA	TRBV19	TRBJ2-1	NA	TGTGCCAGTAAGAGGGACAATGAGCAGTTCTTC	CASKRDNEQFF
NA	TRBV5-1	TRBJ2-3	NA	TGCGCCAGCAGCTCGGGACGGGGGAGCACAGATACGCAGTATTTT	CASSSGRGSTDTQYF
NA	TRBV18	TRBJ2-2	NA	TGTGCCAGCTCACCTCGCTACAGTACCACCGGGGAGCTGTTTTTT	CASSPRYSTTGELFF
few	TRBV11-2	TRBJ2-1	TRBD2	TGTGCCAGCAGCACCCAGCGGGGGGGCGGCAATGAGCAGTTCTTC	CASSTQRGGGNEQFF
NA	TRBV2	TRBJ1-1	TRBD1	TGTGCCAGGGGACAGCTGAACACTGAAGCTTTCTTT	CARGQLNTEAFF
NA	TRBV6-5	TRBJ2-3	NA	TGTGCCAGCAGTTACTCGATGGGGGGTACGCAGTATTTT	CASSYSMGGTQYF
once	TRBV2	TRBJ1-6	TRBD1	TGTGCCAGCAGTCCGAGACAGGGTCGGGATTCACCCCTCCACTTT	CASSPRQGRDSPLHF
NA	TRBV7-9	TRBJ1-5	NA	TGTGCCAGCAGCTTAGGCACAGGGAGTCGGAATCAGCCCCAGCATTTT	CASSLGTGSRNQPQHF
once	TRBV7-8	TRBJ2-3	NA	TGTGCCAGCAGCTTAGCGCGGGGTGGCACAGATACGCAGTATTTT	CASSLARGGTDTQYF
few	TRBV5-4	TRBJ2-2	NA	TGTGCCAGCAGCTTGGATAGACAGACAATGGGCACCGGGGAGCTGTTTTTT	CASSLDRQTMGTGELFF
NA	TRBV11-2	TRBJ1-1	NA	TGTGCCAGCAGCCCCAGGGCCCGCACTGAAGCTTTCTTT	CASSPRARTEAFF
NA	TRBV5-1	TRBJ2-5	TRBD2	TGCGCCAGCAGAGGACTAGCGGGGAAAGAGACCCAGTACTTC	CASRGLAGKETQYF
NA	TRBV28	TRBJ1-2	TRBD1	TGTGCCAGCAGTTCTTGGACAGGGGTTACGGCTAACTATGGCTACACCTTC	CASSSWTGVTANYGYTF
once	TRBV2	TRBJ2-3	TRBD2	TGTGCCAGCAGCATGAGACTAGCGGGGTTGGATACGCAGTATTTT	CASSMRLAGLDTQYF
NA	TRBV7-3	TRBJ1-5	NA	TGTGCCAGCAACCGCCCTGTGGCCGTGAGGAATCAGCCCCAGCATTTT	CASNRPVAVRNQPQHF
NA	TRBV19	TRBJ2-5	TRBD1	TGTGCCAGTAGTATGCTTGGACGGACAGGGTATCAAGAGACCCAGTACTTC	CASSMLGRTGYQETQYF
NA	TRBV7-2	TRBJ2-3	TRBD2	TGTGCCAGCAGGCGGACTAGCGGGGGGGCGGGGGTAGATACGCAGTATTTT	CASRRTSGGAGVDTQYF
few	TRBV7-9	TRBJ1-4	NA	TGTGCCAGCAGCTTAAGGTGGGCAGGGGACGAAAAACTGTTTTTT	CASSLRWAGDEKLFF
NA	TRBV6-1	TRBJ1-1	TRBD1	TGTGCCAGCAGCTCCTCAGGGGGGAGGGAAGCTTTCTTT	CASSSSGGREAFF
NA	TRBV20-1	TRBJ2-7	NA	TGCAGTGCTACCCGGGGGGAGCAGTACTTC	CSATRGEQYF
NA	TRBV2	TRBJ1-4	TRBD1	TGTGCCAGCAGGGGGGACAGGGTTGGTAATGAAAAACTGTTTTTT	CASRGDRVGNEKLFF
few	TRBV7-9	TRBJ2-3	NA	TGTGCCAGCAGCCCACCCCCCCGAGGCGGAGATACGCAGTATTTT	CASSPPPRGGDTQYF
NA	TRBV5-1	TRBJ1-1	NA	TGCGCCAGCAGCTACGATACAAACACCGTTGGAGCTTTCTTT	CASSYDTNTVGAFF
NA	TRBV5-4	TRBJ2-7	NA	TGTGCCAGCAGCCCTGGCCAGGAGGGCGAGCAGTACTTC	CASSPGQEGEQYF
NA	TRBV19	TRBJ1-1	TRBD1	TGTGCCAGTAGTACCCACAGGGGGTACACTGAAGCTTTCTTT	CASSTHRGYTEAFF
NA	TRBV4-3	TRBJ2-1	NA	TGCGCCAGCAGCCAAGCCGACGGGTACAATGAGCAGTTCTTC	CASSQADGYNEQFF